The 22 T cell receptor beta chains presented below share a single source sample, sequenced in a study of cytomegalovirus exposure and HLA in healthy donors. Here immunoSEQ multiplex PCR was the method, and the copy in TCRdb shows in-frame clones only, minus some. The repertoire includes 90,000 to 150,000 clones, about 91% of them detected once, and approximately 1.8% sits in the top ten. Sequenced sample: PBMCs. Receptors originate from a man aged 18 to 35 in good health and CMV-seronegative.

This rearrangement joins TRBV7-6 to TRBJ1-2; maybe TRBD1 (5 bases). CDR3 length: 16 amino acids. Trimming took off 0 bases at V and 7 bases at J, with 18 bases between the two ends. Germline-derived CDR1 and CDR2 are SGHVS and FNYEAQ. CDR3 loop: CASSLASGGASRGYTF. In DNA, the CDR3 is TGTGCCAGCAGCTTAGCGTCGGGAGGGGCGAGCCGTGGCTACACCTTC.

The J gene is TRBJ2-1, the V gene TRBV5-1; D uncertain. Germline V gene lookup returns CDR1 SGHRS and CDR2 YFSETQ. The CDR3 totals 15 residues. V lost 4 bases, J lost 8 bases, and 19 bases lay in between. DNA for the CDR3: TGCGCCAGCAGCCTAAGCCAATACCACCGCCATGAGCAGTTCTTC. Its protein is CASSLSQYHRHEQFF.

V and J are TRBV11-2 and TRBJ2-2; 12 bases are a match to TRBD2. The CDR3 consists of 15 residues. J was trimmed by 6 bases and V by 5 bases; bases with no gene match: 4. Germline CDR1 and CDR2: SGHAT and FQNNGV. The CDR3 DNA is TGTGCCAGCAGCCTAGCGGGGGGGCTGGCCGGGGAGCTGTTTTTT. It translates to CASSLAGGLAGELFF.

This clone was counted a single time. The chain is built from TRBV5-1 and TRBJ2-2; 7 bases are a match to TRBD2. The germline V gene encodes CDR1 SGHRS and CDR2 YFSETQ. Trimming took 0 bases from V and 4 from J; bases not matched to a gene: 3. This CDR3 comprises 15 residues. CDR3 protein: CASSLVSGGTGELFF. The DNA for the CDR3 is TGCGCCAGCAGCTTGGTGTCGGGAGGCACCGGGGAGCTGTTTTTT. The full variable domain, in which reference TRBV5-1 and TRBJ2-2 provide the parts outside the CDR3, is KAGVTQTPRYLIKTRGQQVTLSCSPISGHRSVSWYQQTPGQGLQFLFEYFSETQRNKGNFPGRFSGRQFSNSRSEMNVSTLELGDSALYLCASSLVSGGTGELFFGEGSRLTVL.

V and J are TRBV30 and TRBJ1-5; D not certain. Germline V lookup: CDR1 GTSNPN, CDR2 SVGIG (reference sequence). V was cut by 5 bases and J by 0 bases, with 17 bases left in between. The CDR3 is 16 residues long. CDR3 sequence: CAWEGHLRDSNQPQHF. DNA of the CDR3: TGTGCCTGGGAGGGCCACTTGAGGGATAGCAATCAGCCCCAGCATTTT.

The genes are TRBV6-5 and TRBJ2-1; 8 nucleotides match TRBD2. V trimming: 2 bases; J trimming: 4 bases; junction bases outside the gene matches: 7. Germline V CDR1 and CDR2: MNHEY, SVGAGI. This CDR3 is 16 amino acids long. The CDR3 reads CASSYIWTSRYNEQFF. The CDR3 nucleotides are TGTGCCAGCAGTTACATATGGACTAGCAGATACAATGAGCAGTTCTTC.

CDR3: CASRALAGTSQETQYF. CDR3 DNA sequence: TGTGCCAGTAGAGCCCTCGCCGGGACTAGCCAAGAGACCCAGTACTTC. V and J are TRBV19 and TRBJ2-5, with 8 positions matching TRBD2. CDR1 and CDR2 from the germline V gene are LNHDA and SQIVND (reference sequence). V shed 6 bases, J shed 1 base, and the junction held 10 bases outside the gene matches. This CDR3 has 16 amino acids.

J is TRBJ1-2 and V is TRBV19; 8 bases match TRBD1. V trimming: 7 bases; J trimming: 1 base; junction bases outside the gene matches: 5. CDR3 length: 14 residues. Germline lookup yields CDR1 LNHDA and CDR2 SQIVND (reference sequence). The CDR3 nucleotides read TGTGCCAGTAAAAGGACAGGGCTTAACTATGGCTACACCTTC. This translates into CASKRTGLNYGYTF.

The chain joins TRBV15 to TRBJ2-1, with a tentative D call TRBD1 (5 bases). This CDR3 is 16 amino acids long. CDR1 and CDR2 (germline): LNHNV, YYDKDF (reference sequence). V was shortened by 4 bases and J by 5 bases, with 18 bases between the two germline ends. The CDR3 bases are TGTGCCACCAGCAAGCCAGGCAGGGTCAGAAACAATGAGCAGTTCTTC. Its translation is CATSKPGRVRNNEQFF.

J is TRBJ1-2 and V is TRBV6-1; perhaps TRBD1 as D (5 bases). This CDR3 contains 15 residues. Trimming removed 3 bases from V and 4 bases from J, with 15 bases in between. CDR1 is MNHNS and CDR2 is SASEGT in the germline V gene. This chain's CDR3 is CASSDRAGSSYGYTF. The CDR3 DNA sequence: TGTGCCAGCAGTGACAGAGCAGGGTCCAGCTATGGCTACACCTTC.

This chain connects TRBV11-3 to TRBJ2-5, with D possibly matching TRBD1 (6 bases). CDR3 length: 14 amino acids. Trimming stripped 5 bases from V and 2 bases from J, with 12 bases between. The germline gives CDR1 SGHNT, CDR2 YENEEA. The CDR3 coding sequence is TGTGCCAGCAGCATAGCGACAGGACAAGAGACCCAGTACTTC. It is translated as CASSIATGQETQYF. Variable domain in full (rest from reference TRBV11-3 and TRBJ2-5): EAGVVQSPRYKIIEKKQPVAFWCNPISGHNTLYWYLQNLGQGPELLIRYENEEAVDDSQLPKDRFSAERLKGVDSTLKIQPAELGDSAVYLCASSIATGQETQYFGPGTRLLVL.

The gene calls are TRBV30 and TRBJ2-7; D remains ambiguous. The CDR3 length is 11 residues. Looked up from germline, CDR1 is GTSNPN and CDR2 is SVGIG (reference sequence). The germline V and J ends were trimmed by 3 bases and 4 bases, with 7 bases remaining between them. The CDR3 nucleotides are TGTGCCTGGAGCTCAACATACGAGCAGTACTTC. This codes for CAWSSTYEQYF. Full variable domain (rest looked up from reference TRBV30 and TRBJ2-7): SQTIHQWPATLVQPVGSPLSLECTVEGTSNPNLYWYRQAAGRGLQLLFYSVGIGQISSEVPQNLSASRPQDRQFILSSKKLLLSDSGFYLCAWSSTYEQYFGPGTRLTVT.

Of note for this clone: Its ends do not fully match the called genes, so a read error is possible. The genes are TRBV28 and TRBJ1-1, with unresolved D. Germline V lookup: CDR1 MDHEN, CDR2 SYDVKM. This CDR3 is 14 amino acids long. This CDR3 is CASRGAAGAPNFWF. The CDR3 DNA reads as TGTGCCAGCAGGGGAGCGGCAGGTGCCCCAAACTTTTGGTTT.

The chain combines TRBV28 with TRBJ2-1; 12 nucleotides align to TRBD2. CDR1 and CDR2 from the germline V gene are MDHEN and SYDVKM. CDR3 length: 17 residues. V shed 10 bases, J shed 0 bases, and the junction held 10 bases outside the gene matches. This CDR3 reads CAIGLAGKHYSYNEQFF. DNA of the CDR3: TGTGCCATTGGACTAGCGGGAAAACACTACTCCTACAATGAGCAGTTCTTC.

The chain links TRBV29-1 to TRBJ1-2; unclear D gene. Per the germline V gene, CDR1 is SQVTM and CDR2 is ANQGSEA. V lost 4 bases to trimming and J lost 8 bases, with 8 bases between them. This CDR3 spans 10 amino acids. The CDR3 loop reads CSVGIRGYTF. The CDR3 bases are TGCAGCGTTGGTATCCGGGGCTACACCTTC.

The chain combines TRBV7-9 with TRBJ2-1; the D gene is possibly TRBD2 (5 bases). Germline-derived CDR1 and CDR2 are SEHNR and FQNEAQ (reference sequence). Trimming took off 5 bases at V and 4 bases at J, with 15 bases between the two ends. This CDR3 region has 15 residues. The CDR3 reads CASSAGERPYNEQFF. The CDR3 nucleotides are TGTGCCAGCAGCGCCGGTGAGCGGCCATACAATGAGCAGTTCTTC.

A few counts support this clone. The V and J genes are TRBV13 and TRBJ1-5; D is uncertain. The V and J ends lost 0 bases and 7 bases respectively, with 13 bases between them. Germline V gene data show CDR1 as PRHDT and CDR2 as FYEKMQ (reference sequence). The CDR3 loop spans 15 amino acids. The CDR3 reads CASSLGARIDQPQHF. CDR3 DNA: TGTGCCAGCAGCTTAGGTGCCAGGATAGACCAGCCCCAGCATTTT.

This chain uses TRBV7-9 with TRBJ2-2, with 12 bases fitting TRBD2. Trimming took 3 bases from V and 0 from J; bases not matched to a gene: 2. The V gene's germline CDR1 is SEHNR and CDR2 FQNEAQ (reference sequence). The CDR3 sequence is 17 residues long. For the CDR3, the DNA is TGTGCCAGCAGCTTGGGACTAGCGGGCTCGAACACCGGGGAGCTGTTTTTT. Its translation is CASSLGLAGSNTGELFF.

The J gene is TRBJ1-5, the V gene TRBV15; TRBD1 matches at 9 bases. The CDR3 length is 16 residues. CDR1 and CDR2 from the germline V gene are LNHNV and YYDKDF (reference sequence). V was clipped by 5 bases and J by 6 bases; unmatched bases: 11. CDR3 nucleotides: TGTGCCACCAGCCGAAAGGGACAGGGACTGGGTCAGCCCCAGCATTTT. Translating gives CATSRKGQGLGQPQHF.

This chain joins TRBV7-2 and TRBJ1-5; 8 bases are shared with TRBD1. With V trimmed by 0 bases and J by 5 bases, 3 bases remained unmatched. The germline CDR1 and CDR2 sequences are SGHTA and FQGNSA. There are 15 residues in the CDR3. The CDR3 is CASSLATGVYQPQHF. The CDR3 DNA is TGTGCCAGCAGCTTAGCGACAGGGGTTTATCAGCCCCAGCATTTT.

The gene calls are TRBV5-4 and TRBJ2-2, with unresolved D. V was cut by 0 bases and J by 3 bases, with 18 bases left in between. Germline V gives CDR1 SGHNT, CDR2 YYREEE (reference sequence). The CDR3 is made up of 18 amino acids. The CDR3 protein is CASSLAYEQQSHTGELFF. The CDR3 region has the DNA TGTGCCAGCAGCTTGGCCTATGAACAGCAGAGTCACACCGGGGAGCTGTTTTTT.

The V and J genes are TRBV28 and TRBJ1-1, with D possibly matching TRBD1 (6 bases). Trimming cost V 6 bases and J 0 bases, with 17 bases left between them. Germline V gives CDR1 MDHEN, CDR2 SYDVKM. CDR3 length: 16 residues. In nucleotides, the CDR3 is TGTGCCAGCAGCAAGGAACGGACAGATCTGAACACTGAAGCTTTCTTT. Protein sequence: CASSKERTDLNTEAFF.